This TCR beta chain was identified in a study of early T cells in non-severe SARS-CoV-2 infection. Looking at the study overall: Unsorted whole-blood RNA was sequenced in bulk, leaving chains unpaired.

With 2 bases removed from V and 12 bases from J, the gap between germline ends came to 14 bases. The CDR3 is 14 amino acids. Germline V gene lookup returns CDR1 MNHNS and CDR2 SASEGT. In its sample, this clonotype was seen a few times. TCRdb itself ran the 5' RACE reads through MiXCR, one entry per CDR3 protein. The sample lists about 110,000 distinct CDR3 sequences, approximately 12% seen once, with 3.5% to 4% in the top ten. The receptor was derived from an adult who was a healthcare worker with PCR-confirmed SARS-CoV-2 infection or an uninfected control (not recorded which). Sequencing used whole blood, obtained at baseline. The V call is TRBV6-1, the J call TRBJ1-6; no reliable D call. Written as DNA, the CDR3 is TGTGCCAGCAGTGAATGGGGTCCGTCCTTACCCCTCCACTTT. Translated: CASSEWGPSLPLHF.